The 28 T cell receptor beta chains below were found in one sample sequenced in a study of Ad26.COV2.S vaccination and SARS-CoV-2 variants. Clones were read by immunoSEQ multiplex PCR, and TCRdb kept only the in-frame ones, dropping some. The sample includes under 300,000 clones, 87% of them seen just once. Treatment in this sample: around 19 received Ad26.COV2.S at low or high dose, single or two shots; a few received placebo; per-sample allocation not given. At day 63 after the first vaccine or placebo injection, samples were drawn. The sample here was peripheral blood, taken in a trial of Ad26.COV2.S vaccine versus placebo. The receptor source for this set is a person between 18 and 59 years old who received the Ad26.COV2.S COVID-19 vaccine or a placebo.

This chain connects TRBV5-1 to TRBJ2-5; D could derive from TRBD1 or TRBD2 (5 bases each). Germline loops: CDR1 SGHRS, CDR2 YFSETQ. There are 15 residues in the CDR3. The V end was cut by 0 bases, the J end by 4 bases, with 13 bases between. The CDR3 sequence is CASSLEGPRGETQYF. DNA for the CDR3: TGCGCCAGCAGCTTGGAGGGACCAAGGGGAGAGACCCAGTACTTC.

The chain combines TRBV7-9 with TRBJ2-2; 7 positions match TRBD2. The germline CDR1 and CDR2 sequences are SEHNR and FQNEAQ (reference sequence). The CDR3 totals 17 residues. J was trimmed by 6 bases and V by 4 bases; bases with no gene match: 14. The CDR3: CASSSYHGLADAGELFF. CDR3 DNA: TGTGCCAGCAGCTCCTATCACGGGCTAGCGGACGCCGGGGAGCTGTTTTTT.

The genes are TRBV30 and TRBJ1-1; the match to TRBD1 covers 7 bases. The ends lost 4 bases at V and 5 bases at J; junction bases unmatched: 13. This CDR3 has 15 residues. The germline gives CDR1 GTSNPN, CDR2 SVGIG (reference sequence). The CDR3 DNA reads as TGTGCCTGGACTCCCTTACAGGGGTTAATTACTGAAGCTTTCTTT. Translating it yields CAWTPLQGLITEAFF.

V is TRBV19 and J is TRBJ1-5, with 7 bases that match TRBD1. This CDR3 region has 15 residues. J was trimmed by 4 bases and V by 3 bases; bases with no gene match: 6. Germline lookup yields CDR1 LNHDA and CDR2 SQIVND (reference sequence). CDR3 in DNA: TGTGCCAGTAGTATCGTCCCAGGGGGGAATCAGCCCCAGCATTTT. It encodes CASSIVPGGNQPQHF.

This chain uses TRBV4-2 with TRBJ2-2; 12 nucleotides match TRBD1. CDR3 length: 16 residues. Germline CDR1 reads LGHNA; CDR2 reads YNFKEQ. Germline trimming cut 6 bases from V and 6 bases from J; bases unmatched to any gene: 8. CDR3 coding DNA: TGTGCCAGCAGTCGAAACCGGGACAGGGGGCCCGGGGAGCTGTTTTTT. Translation gives CASSRNRDRGPGELFF.

This chain connects TRBV18 to TRBJ2-2; the D is unclear. CDR3 length: 16 residues. CDR1 KGHSH and CDR2 LQKENI come from the germline V gene. The germline V and J ends were trimmed by 5 bases and 4 bases, with 17 bases remaining between them. The CDR3 DNA reads as TGTGCCAGCTCAGCATTAACCGGGCCCTCCACCGGGGAGCTGTTTTTT. Protein: CASSALTGPSTGELFF.

The V gene is TRBV5-5, the J gene TRBJ2-5; TRBD2 aligns across 9 bases. In germline, CDR1 is SGHKS, CDR2 YYEKEE (reference sequence). V lost 0 bases to trimming and J lost 4 bases; unmatched junction nucleotides: 7. CDR3 length: 16 residues. The CDR3 DNA follows: TGTGCCAGCAGCTTGGGTGGTTTAGCGGGGGTAGAGACCCAGTACTTC. Protein: CASSLGGLAGVETQYF.

This chain connects TRBV15 to TRBJ1-3; D call uncertain. Germline CDR1 reads LNHNV; CDR2 reads YYDKDF (reference sequence). This CDR3 contains 15 residues. V lost 4 bases to trimming and J lost 2 bases, with 12 bases between them. CDR3 nucleotides: TGTGCCACCAGCAAACTCCGCGGTGCTGGAAACACCATATATTTT. It yields the protein CATSKLRGAGNTIYF.

The chain uses TRBV7-2 and TRBJ2-3; 8 bases are a match to TRBD2. This CDR3 has 16 residues. With 3 bases clipped from V and 0 bases from J, the junction kept 5 bases outside the gene matches. Per the germline V gene, CDR1 is SGHTA and CDR2 is FQGNSA. Here the CDR3 DNA reads TGTGCCAGCAGCTTGGTGCAGCGGGGGAGCACAGATACGCAGTATTTT. Translation gives CASSLVQRGSTDTQYF.

The chain is built from TRBV20-1 and TRBJ2-1, with 14 bases identical to TRBD2. The V gene end was trimmed by 3 bases and the J gene end by 9 bases; junction bases not matched to a gene: 13. Per germline, CDR1 DFQATT and CDR2 SNEGSKA (reference sequence). The CDR3 extends over 17 amino acids. As DNA, the CDR3 is TGCAGTGCTAGTAACCCGGGACTAGCGGGAGTGCGGGGTGAGCAGTTCTTC. Its protein product is CSASNPGLAGVRGEQFF.

This chain uses TRBV7-9 with TRBJ1-1, with a tentative D call TRBD1 (6 bases). The CDR3 is 15 amino acids. Germline-derived CDR1 and CDR2 are SEHNR and FQNEAQ (reference sequence). Trimming stripped 3 bases from V and 4 bases from J, with 15 bases between. Here the CDR3 DNA reads TGTGCCAGCAGCTTTGACCTGACAGGTACCACTGAAGCTTTCTTT. Translation gives CASSFDLTGTTEAFF.

This clone was picked up a small number of times. The rearrangement uses TRBV3-1 (or the pseudogene TRBV3-2) and TRBJ2-5, with 10 positions matching TRBD2. CDR3 length: 16 residues. CDR1 LGHDT and CDR2 YNNKEL come from the germline V gene (reference sequence). Trimming took 4 bases from V and 2 from J; bases not matched to a gene: 7. The CDR3 coding sequence is TGTGCCAGCAGCCCGTGGACTAGCGGTACTCAAGAGACCCAGTACTTC. Protein sequence: CASSPWTSGTQETQYF.

The CDR3 loop reads CASRGSPSLKQYV. The DNA of the CDR3 is TGTGCCAGCAGAGGTAGCCCGTCGTTGAAGCAGTACGTC. The genes are TRBV6-5 and TRBJ2-7; D ambiguous. The CDR3 length is 13 residues. Trimming took off 6 bases at V and 8 bases at J, with 17 bases between the two ends. Germline values: CDR1 MNHEY, CDR2 SVGAGI.

The chain is built from TRBV19 and TRBJ2-1, with no clear D. The germline V gene has CDR1 LNHDA and CDR2 SQIVND (reference sequence). V dropped 4 bases and J dropped 2 bases, with 6 bases sitting between them. The CDR3 runs 13 residues. The chain's CDR3 is CASSTRTYNEQFF. The DNA for the CDR3 is TGTGCCAGTAGTACCCGGACCTACAATGAGCAGTTCTTC.

V gene TRBV6-7 combines with J gene TRBJ2-5; no definite D call. TRBV6-7 is marked as an open reading frame, function uncertain. This CDR3 is built from 9 residues. Trimming took off 4 bases at V and 7 bases at J, with 1 base between the two ends. The CDR3 sequence is CASSSTQYF. The CDR3 nucleotides are TGTGCCAGCAGTTCGACCCAGTACTTC.

This chain connects TRBV7-2 to TRBJ2-5, with D tentatively TRBD1 (5 bases). The CDR3 loop spans 13 amino acids. Looked up from germline, CDR1 is SGHTA and CDR2 is FQGNSA. Trimming removed 5 bases at V and 5 bases at J, with 12 bases between. The CDR3 DNA sequence: TGTGCCAGCAGCCGCAGGGTAGGGGAGACCCAGTACTTC. The encoded protein is CASSRRVGETQYF.

The chain couples TRBV19 to TRBJ2-7, with D maybe TRBD2 (5 bases). V was trimmed by 4 bases and J by 2 bases, leaving 12 bases between them. Germline V CDR1 and CDR2: LNHDA, SQIVND (reference sequence). CDR3 length equals 14 residues. In DNA form, the CDR3 reads TGTGCCAGTAGTACCCTCCCGGGGACCTACGAGCAGTACTTC. This translates into CASSTLPGTYEQYF.

This chain's CDR3 is CASSLNGRSGVLDNEQFF. The CDR3 region has the DNA TGTGCCAGCAGCTTAAATGGTAGGAGCGGGGTACTAGACAATGAGCAGTTCTTC. V and J are TRBV7-3 and TRBJ2-1; TRBD2 agrees at 7 bases. There are 18 residues in the CDR3. Unmatched junction bases numbered 14, after V lost 1 base and J lost 5 bases. Germline CDR1 is SGHTA and CDR2 is FQGTGA.

As concerns this clone: This specimen includes other DNA sequences encoding the same CDR3. The chain uses TRBV30 and TRBJ2-3; D perhaps matches TRBD1 (7 bases). V shed 4 bases and J shed 1 base, with 9 bases lying between them. This CDR3 spans 13 amino acids. Germline V CDR1 and CDR2: GTSNPN, SVGIG (reference sequence). CDR3 protein: CAWTGGRTDTQYF. CDR3 nucleotides: TGTGCCTGGACAGGGGGGCGCACAGATACGCAGTATTTT. The variable domain in full, with the rest retrieved from reference TRBV30 and TRBJ2-3, is SQTIHQWPATLVQPVGSPLSLECTVEGTSNPNLYWYRQAAGRGLQLLFYSVGIGQISSEVPQNLSASRPQDRQFILSSKKLLLSDSGFYLCAWTGGRTDTQYFGPGTRLTVL.

This clone was counted a single time. The chain is built from TRBV6-5 and TRBJ1-1, with 8 bases that match TRBD1. Germline CDR1 MNHEY, CDR2 SVGAGI. The CDR3 loop spans 14 amino acids. V dropped 3 bases and J dropped 6; count of bases not matched to a gene: 6. DNA for the CDR3: TGTGCCAGCAGTTATTACCAGGGGGCCCCTGAAGCTTTCTTT. Protein sequence: CASSYYQGAPEAFF.

The rearrangement joins TRBV5-4 to TRBJ1-1, with D possibly TRBD1 on 6 matching bases. Trimming shortened V by 2 bases and J by 6 bases, and 11 bases separated the two germline ends. This CDR3 is 13 amino acids long. Germline V gene lookup returns CDR1 SGHNT and CDR2 YYREEE (reference sequence). As DNA, the CDR3 is TGTGCCAGCAGCTTAGGGGGGAAGGCTGAAGCTTTCTTT. This encodes CASSLGGKAEAFF.

The chain couples TRBV7-9 to TRBJ1-1; no reliable D call. Trimming shortened V by 1 base and J by 11 bases, and 14 bases separated the two germline ends. The CDR3 contains 13 residues. In germline, CDR1 is SEHNR, CDR2 FQNEAQ (reference sequence). In nucleotides, the CDR3 is TGTGCCAGCAGCTTAGATCAGCGGGGTCGGGCTTTCTTT. This translates into CASSLDQRGRAFF.

In this sample, this clone turned up once. The V call is TRBV6-5, the J call TRBJ2-2, with D perhaps matching TRBD1 (6 bases). Germline V CDR1 and CDR2: MNHEY, SVGAGI. Trimming took off 5 bases at V and 5 bases at J, with 15 bases between the two ends. The CDR3 loop spans 15 amino acids. CDR3 protein: CASSIQGLWTGELFF. In nucleotides, the CDR3 is TGTGCCAGCAGTATCCAGGGGTTGTGGACCGGGGAGCTGTTTTTT.

V is TRBV7-2 and J is TRBJ2-7; D gene uncertain. The germline V gene has CDR1 SGHTA and CDR2 FQGNSA. This CDR3 has 16 amino acids. V was trimmed by 1 base and J by 0 bases, leaving 13 bases between them. DNA of the CDR3: TGTGCCAGCAGCTTAGAGCTCAGGCGGTACTCCTACGAGCAGTACTTC. This codes for CASSLELRRYSYEQYF.

This chain joins TRBV4-2 and TRBJ1-2, with D maybe TRBD1 (6 bases). The germline V gene has CDR1 LGHNA and CDR2 YNFKEQ. The V and J ends lost 5 bases and 8 bases respectively, with 15 bases between them. The CDR3 length is 13 residues. CDR3 sequence: CASSATGNFGYTF. The CDR3 bases are TGTGCCAGCAGCGCGACAGGAAACTTCGGCTACACCTTC.

V usage is TRBV6-5 and J usage is TRBJ2-6; D is possibly TRBD2 (5 bases). The length of the CDR3 is 15 residues. The V gene lost 6 bases and the J gene lost 2 bases, with 11 bases spanning the gap. Germline V gives CDR1 MNHEY, CDR2 SVGAGI. This chain's CDR3 is CASSWTGAGANVLTF. The CDR3 DNA follows: TGTGCCAGCAGCTGGACTGGGGCTGGGGCCAACGTCCTGACTTTC.

The chain uses TRBV7-2 and TRBJ1-1, with 11 bases that match TRBD1. This CDR3 has 16 residues. CDR1 and CDR2 from the germline V gene are SGHTA and FQGNSA. V was clipped by 0 bases and J by 5 bases; unmatched bases: 5. The CDR3 sequence is CASSLAGTGGRTEAFF. CDR3 in DNA: TGTGCCAGCAGCTTAGCCGGGACAGGGGGACGAACTGAAGCTTTCTTT.

The J gene is TRBJ2-7, the V gene TRBV6-1, with 7 nucleotides matching TRBD1. The CDR3 consists of 15 residues. In germline, CDR1 is MNHNS, CDR2 SASEGT. After removal of 0 bases from V and 0 bases from J, the junction contained 2 bases not matched to a gene. The CDR3 bases are TGTGCCAGCAGTGAAGCGCACAGGGGCTCCTACGAGCAGTACTTC. Residues: CASSEAHRGSYEQYF.